Included here is one T cell receptor beta chain sequence, with context. This record belongs to a study of spatial heterogeneity in lung cancer. About the study: Sequence detection consistently recorded a greater number of beta-chain than alpha-chain sequences. An average of more than ten raw reads was observed per unique TCR and UMI combination.

V shed 5 bases, J shed 5 bases, and the junction held 3 bases outside the gene matches. The CDR3 has 15 residues. Germline V gene sequence: CDR1 SNHLY, CDR2 FYNNEI. Time point specified: sample taken at primary tumor resection. There were around 72 donors, all of them untreated patients with early-stage non-small cell lung cancer. Whole RNA from tumor, nontumor lung or frozen PBMC was sequenced unsorted. TCRdb analysed the 5' RACE reads with MiXCR anew, one entry per CDR3 protein. The top ten clones hold around 25% of a sample with about 8,400 distinct CDR3 sequences, over 9.5% of them seen once. J is TRBJ2-1 and V is TRBV2; TRBD2 matches 13 bases. This sample comprised normal lung tissue next to the tumor, obtained at surgery. The clonotype was recovered from a male donor with early-stage non-small cell lung cancer. CDR3 bases: TGTGCCAGCAGTTCGGGGACTAGCGGGAACAATGAGCAGTTCTTC. Translating it yields CASSSGTSGNNEQFF.